A single sample gave rise to the 27 T cell receptor beta chains below, sequenced in a study of cytomegalovirus exposure and HLA in healthy donors (TCRdb year 2017). Libraries were made using the immunoSEQ multiplex PCR assay. For the multiplex PCR, a mixture combining 60 forward primers for TCR Vbeta segments and 13 reverse primers for TCR Jbeta segments was used. The source is immuneACCESS, and TCRdb retained only in-frame sequences with V and J called. Part of the clones is not carried over; for the studies checked, unresolved V genes explain less than half of this, and the remainder is unexplained. Here the sample has 110,000 to 150,000 clones; 80% occur a single time. 0.95% to 1.5% of the sample lies in the top ten. The sequenced material came from PBMCs. The receptors stem from a female donor in good health and CMV-seronegative.

The chain combines TRBV5-4 with TRBJ1-2; 8 bases align to TRBD1. V trimming: 5 bases; J trimming: 2 bases; junction bases outside the gene matches: 11. Germline V lookup: CDR1 SGHNT, CDR2 YYREEE (reference sequence). This CDR3 has 16 residues. The CDR3 region has the DNA TGTGCCAGCAGAAAGGATGGTACAGGGGGAAACTATGGCTACACCTTC. It codes for CASRKDGTGGNYGYTF.

The gene calls are TRBV5-1 and TRBJ1-4; no clear D gene. The V gene's germline CDR1 is SGHRS and CDR2 YFSETQ. This CDR3 is built from 14 residues. The V and J ends lost 2 bases and 3 bases respectively, with 8 bases between them. The DNA of the CDR3 is TGCGCCAGCAGCTTTAATACGGCTAATGAAAAACTGTTTTTT. This translates into CASSFNTANEKLFF.

The chain combines TRBV27 with TRBJ1-2, with TRBD1 identical over 8 bases. From germline, CDR1 is MNHEY and CDR2 SMNVEV (reference sequence). Germline trimming cut 5 bases from V and 5 bases from J; bases unmatched to any gene: 10. CDR3 length: 15 amino acids. For the CDR3, the DNA is TGTGCCAGCAGTAGCCGGGACAGGTTGGTTTATGGCTACACCTTC. Amino acid sequence: CASSSRDRLVYGYTF.

The J gene is TRBJ2-7, the V gene TRBV5-6, with D uncertain. CDR3 length: 14 residues. The V gene lost 0 bases and the J gene lost 2 bases, with 9 bases spanning the gap. Germline CDR1 reads SGHDT; CDR2 reads YYEEEE. DNA of the CDR3: TGTGCCAGCAGCTTGGTGCAGAACCCCTACGAGCAGTACTTC. Amino acids: CASSLVQNPYEQYF.

The gene calls are TRBV2 and TRBJ2-1; 9 bases fit TRBD2. The CDR3 totals 14 residues. V gave up 1 base and J gave up 9 bases; unmatched junction bases: 4. Germline CDR1 reads SNHLY; CDR2 reads FYNNEI. CDR3: CASSEGGRAGEQFF. The CDR3 bases are TGTGCCAGCAGTGAAGGCGGGAGGGCCGGTGAGCAGTTCTTC.

The chain is built from TRBV2 and TRBJ2-5; D remains unclear. Germline CDR1 is SNHLY and CDR2 is FYNNEI. The CDR3 totals 14 residues. Trimming left V 1 base short and J 1 base short, with 7 bases between. The CDR3 bases are TGTGCCAGCAGTGAAGGCCTAGTCCAAGAGACCCAGTACTTC. This encodes CASSEGLVQETQYF. Full variable domain (outside the CDR3, taken from reference TRBV2 and TRBJ2-5): EPEVTQTPSHQVTQMGQEVILRCVPISNHLYFYWYRQILGQKVEFLVSFYNNEISEKSEIFDDQFSVERPDGSNFTLKIRSTKLEDSAMYFCASSEGLVQETQYFGPGTRLLVL.

The chain couples TRBV5-1 to TRBJ1-1; D might be TRBD1 (6 bases). This CDR3 is 14 amino acids long. V dropped 5 bases and J dropped 0 bases, with 11 bases sitting between them. The germline V gene encodes CDR1 SGHRS and CDR2 YFSETQ. Written as DNA, the CDR3 is TGCGCCAGCAGTTCGGGACACCTGAACACTGAAGCTTTCTTT. It is translated as CASSSGHLNTEAFF.

The J gene is TRBJ1-1, the V gene TRBV19; D remains ambiguous. Germline V CDR1 and CDR2: LNHDA, SQIVND (reference sequence). V lost 0 bases to trimming and J lost 3 bases, with 5 bases between them. The CDR3 is 13 residues long. Here the CDR3 reads CASSIDGHTEAFF. CDR3 bases: TGTGCCAGTAGTATAGATGGCCACACTGAAGCTTTCTTT.

V is TRBV28 and J is TRBJ2-3, with D maybe TRBD1 (6 bases). This CDR3 comprises 17 residues. The germline gives CDR1 MDHEN, CDR2 SYDVKM. The V end was cut by 4 bases, the J end by 3 bases, with 20 bases between. The CDR3 region has the DNA TGTGCCAGCAGTTCCGCCCTATTAGTAGGGGGAACAGATACGCAGTATTTT. Protein sequence: CASSSALLVGGTDTQYF.

The V and J genes are TRBV5-1 and TRBJ2-3, with D possibly TRBD2 on 5 matching bases. Trimming stripped 1 base from V and 5 bases from J, with 8 bases between. Germline lookup yields CDR1 SGHRS and CDR2 YFSETQ. The CDR3 extends over 13 amino acids. For the CDR3, the DNA is TGCGCCAGCAGCTTGAGCGGTGAAGATACGCAGTATTTT. This sequence encodes CASSLSGEDTQYF.

This clone was picked up a small number of times. This chain uses TRBV2 with TRBJ1-5; D is ambiguous. The V end lost 3 bases, the J end lost 7 bases, and 10 bases lay between the germline ends. Germline CDR1 is SNHLY and CDR2 is FYNNEI. CDR3 size: 13 residues. This chain's CDR3 is CASSETKAQPQHF. In DNA, the CDR3 is TGTGCCAGCAGTGAGACAAAGGCCCAGCCCCAGCATTTT. Full variable domain (remainder filled in from reference TRBV2 and TRBJ1-5): EPEVTQTPSHQVTQMGQEVILRCVPISNHLYFYWYRQILGQKVEFLVSFYNNEISEKSEIFDDQFSVERPDGSNFTLKIRSTKLEDSAMYFCASSETKAQPQHFGDGTRLSIL.

As to this clone: Other DNA variants within this sample encode the same CDR3. The J gene is TRBJ2-7, the V gene TRBV5-6, with D tentatively TRBD1 (6 bases). The germline CDR1 and CDR2 sequences are SGHDT and YYEEEE. The V end was cut by 0 bases, the J end by 2 bases, with 9 bases between. This CDR3 is 14 amino acids long. The CDR3 DNA sequence: TGTGCCAGCAGCTTGGGAGGGACACCCTACGAGCAGTACTTC. This sequence encodes CASSLGGTPYEQYF.

The chain carries TRBV6-1 and TRBJ2-7, with TRBD1 identical over 10 bases. After removal of 4 bases from V and 3 bases from J, the junction contained 9 bases not matched to a gene. Germline values: CDR1 MNHNS, CDR2 SASEGT. The CDR3 length is 16 residues. The CDR3 here is CASSGPRQGAGYEQYF. The CDR3 DNA reads as TGTGCCAGCAGTGGCCCGAGACAGGGGGCGGGCTACGAGCAGTACTTC.

The V call is TRBV28, the J call TRBJ1-3, with no clear D. The germline V gene encodes CDR1 MDHEN and CDR2 SYDVKM. This CDR3 has 15 amino acids. Deletions cut 7 bases from V and 0 bases from J, with 13 bases between. The CDR3 here is CASKPRPPSGNTIYF. In DNA, the CDR3 is TGTGCCAGCAAACCCAGGCCACCCTCTGGAAACACCATATATTTT.

This chain uses TRBV7-8 with TRBJ2-7; tentatively, D is TRBD1 (6 bases). Germline-derived CDR1 and CDR2 are SGHVS and FQNEAQ. This CDR3 spans 11 amino acids. Trimming shortened V by 5 bases and J by 5 bases, and 7 bases separated the two germline ends. The CDR3, as DNA: TGTGCCAGCAGCCGGGACAACGAGCAGTACTTC. It specifies CASSRDNEQYF.

The chain recombines TRBV15 with TRBJ1-6, with D perhaps matching TRBD1 (5 bases). The germline CDR1 and CDR2 sequences are LNHNV and YYDKDF (reference sequence). V was cut by 3 bases and J by 5 bases, with 11 bases left in between. CDR3 size: 15 residues. CDR3 DNA sequence: TGTGCCACCAGCAGTTTTGGAGGGGATAATTCACCCCTCCACTTT. Its translation is CATSSFGGDNSPLHF. Drawing the rest from reference TRBV15 and TRBJ1-6, the complete variable domain is DAMVIQNPRYQVTQFGKPVTLSCSQTLNHNVMYWYQQKSSQAPKLLFHYYDKDFNNEADTPDNFQSRRPNTSFCFLDIRSPGLGDTAMYLCATSSFGGDNSPLHFGNGTRLTVT.

As regards this clone: One end of the junction varies from germline; a read error may be responsible. This chain connects TRBV7-7 to TRBJ2-7; TRBD1 aligns across 8 bases. CDR1 is SSHAT, CDR2 FNYEAQ, per germline (reference sequence). This CDR3 is built from 13 residues. The CDR3 sequence: CASSLDRDSEQYF. CDR3 nucleotide sequence: TGTGCTAGCAGCTTGGACAGGGATAGCGAGCAGTACTTC. The variable domain in full, completed from reference TRBV7-7 and TRBJ2-7, reads GAGVSQSPRYKVTKRGQDVTLRCDPISSHATLYWYQQALGQGPEFLTYFNYEAQPDKSGLPSDRFSAERPEGSISTLTIQRTEQRDSAMYRCASSLDRDSEQYFGPGTRLTVT.

Notes on this clone: The CDR3 end shows no conserved phenylalanine or tryptophan, and so a read error is likely. The DNA is omitted, as the CDR3 cannot be located on it reliably, and the CDR3 follows TCRdb's listing. The chain links TRBV7-7 to TRBJ1-1; the table's D call TRBD1 went unverified against the DNA. In germline, CDR1 is SSHAT, CDR2 FNYEAQ (reference sequence). The CDR3 sequence runs 13 residues, both termini included. The CDR3 reads CASSRDRGTEALV.

Note on this clone: One junction end disagrees with the germline gene, perhaps due to a read error. V is TRBV6-5 and J is TRBJ2-7; 14 nucleotides align to TRBD2. Germline V lookup: CDR1 MNHEY, CDR2 SVGAGI. CDR3 length: 15 residues. CDR3 DNA sequence: TGTGCCAGCATCGCCGGGACTAGCGGGAGTTACGGGCAGTACTTC. Translated: CASIAGTSGSYGQYF.

J is TRBJ2-2 and V is TRBV29-1; D gene ambiguous. Germline V gives CDR1 SQVTM, CDR2 ANQGSEA. This CDR3 spans 12 amino acids. V lost 2 bases and J 3 bases, leaving 4 bases between the germline ends. CDR3 sequence reads: CSVECDTGELFF. The CDR3 DNA reads as TGCAGCGTTGAATGCGACACCGGGGAGCTGTTTTTT.

This chain connects TRBV7-6 to TRBJ2-7; D might be TRBD1 (6 bases). The CDR3 has 14 amino acids. Germline V lookup: CDR1 SGHVS, CDR2 FNYEAQ. Trimming cost V 1 base and J 4 bases, with 11 bases left between them. CDR3 sequence: CASSLEQGPYEQYF. For the CDR3, the DNA is TGTGCCAGCAGCTTAGAACAGGGTCCGTACGAGCAGTACTTC. The variable domain in full, with the rest retrieved from reference TRBV7-6 and TRBJ2-7, is GAGVSQSPRYKVTKRGQDVALRCDPISGHVSLYWYRQALGQGPEFLTYFNYEAQQDKSGLPNDRFSAERPEGSISTLTIQRTEQRDSAMYRCASSLEQGPYEQYFGPGTRLTVT.

The chain couples TRBV19 to TRBJ2-1; D is uncertain. Trimming removed 7 bases at V and 0 bases at J, with 13 bases between. Looked up from germline, CDR1 is LNHDA and CDR2 is SQIVND (reference sequence). The length of the CDR3 is 15 residues. CDR3 in amino acids: CASNTGQPSYNEQFF. CDR3 DNA sequence: TGTGCCAGTAACACGGGTCAGCCCTCCTACAATGAGCAGTTCTTC.

V and J are TRBV27 and TRBJ2-7; 7 bases are shared with TRBD1. Losses at the gene ends were 4 bases for V and 5 bases for J; bases not matched to a gene: 11. The CDR3 extends over 15 amino acids. The germline V gene has CDR1 MNHEY and CDR2 SMNVEV (reference sequence). The CDR3 region has the DNA TGTGCCAGCAGTTCTCCCGAGACAGGGTACCACGAGCAGTACTTC. The encoded protein is CASSSPETGYHEQYF.

The rearrangement uses TRBV29-1 and TRBJ2-7, with 8 nucleotides matching TRBD1. CDR3 size: 16 residues. Germline-derived CDR1 and CDR2 are SQVTM and ANQGSEA. After removal of 4 bases from V and 0 bases from J, the junction contained 11 bases not matched to a gene. CDR3 protein: CSVGLFWQGASYEQYF. CDR3 nucleotide sequence: TGCAGCGTTGGACTGTTTTGGCAGGGGGCCTCCTACGAGCAGTACTTC.

The chain links TRBV5-1 to TRBJ2-7; TRBD2 aligns across 7 bases. V dropped 4 bases and J dropped 4; count of bases not matched to a gene: 11. The germline V gene has CDR1 SGHRS and CDR2 YFSETQ. The CDR3 consists of 15 residues. CDR3 coding DNA: TGCGCCAGCAGCCCTACCGGGACTACCCAATACGAGCAGTACTTC. Translating gives CASSPTGTTQYEQYF.

The DNA of the CDR3 is TGCGCCAGCAGCTTGGCCGCGGGTAGCTCTGGGGCCAACGTCCTGACTTTC. It specifies CASSLAAGSSGANVLTF. The chain employs TRBV5-1 and TRBJ2-6; a possible D gene is TRBD2 (5 bases). Germline V gene data show CDR1 as SGHRS and CDR2 as YFSETQ. Trimming shortened V by 0 bases and J by 0 bases, and 10 bases separated the two germline ends. The CDR3 loop spans 17 amino acids.

The gene calls are TRBV6-6 and TRBJ2-7; 7 nucleotides line up with TRBD1. CDR3 length: 16 amino acids. The junction had 11 bases not matched to a gene; V was cut back by 4 bases and J by 2 bases. The V gene's germline CDR1 is MNHNY and CDR2 SVGAGI (reference sequence). The CDR3 sequence: CASSFWTGSRAYEQYF. In nucleotides, the CDR3 is TGTGCCAGCAGTTTTTGGACAGGCTCAAGGGCCTACGAGCAGTACTTC.